The rows below give T cell receptor beta chains drawn from one sample of a study of T cell responses to AZD1222 COVID-19 vaccine. Sequenced by immunoSEQ multiplex PCR; TCRdb stores in-frame clones only, minus some. The sample has 50,000 to 70,000 clones; approximately 85% are singletons. The sample consisted of peripheral blood, taken on day 0 of MenACWY control vaccination. The receptor set was obtained from an adult in good health. CDR3s include the opening cysteine and the closing phenylalanine or tryptophan.

V gene,J gene,CDR3 protein
TRBV6-8,TRBJ2-7,CASREQQGTYYEQYF
TRBV18,TRBJ1-6,CASSPESSIRDSPLHF
TRBV3-1/TRBV3-2,TRBJ1-2,CASSQDRWRAWPNYGYTF
TRBV6-5,TRBJ2-5,CASRPLANQETQYF
TRBV7-2,TRBJ2-1,CASSLREWGTGVSEQFF
TRBV5-1,TRBJ2-7,CASSSDRGEQYF
TRBV3-1/TRBV3-2,TRBJ2-7,CASSQDIEEQYF
TRBV5-1,TRBJ2-4,CASSSEVGPRAKNIQYF
TRBV10-3,TRBJ2-3,CAISPGAGVGTDTQYF
TRBV7-9,TRBJ1-6,CATEFLPGQGSAAPLHF
TRBV18,TRBJ1-1,CASSPGQGGRTEAFF
TRBV7-9,TRBJ2-7,CASSDRTRYEQYF
TRBV27,TRBJ1-2,CASSATGTGDDGYTF
TRBV7-2,TRBJ1-2,CASSPDMNYGYTF
TRBV7-2,TRBJ1-2,CASSLEPGQGYGYTF
TRBV19,TRBJ2-7,CASSISDNAAYEQYF
TRBV7-8,TRBJ1-3,CASSLDRVSGNTIYF
TRBV24-1,TRBJ1-5,CATSEGTGETQPQHF
TRBV5-1,TRBJ1-3,CASSLGWGSSGNTIYF
TRBV2,TRBJ2-5,CASSAQGGETQYF
TRBV6-5,TRBJ1-1,CASRGQYHTEAFF
TRBV6-5,TRBJ2-3,CASMGRGRTDTQYF
TRBV29-1,TRBJ2-1,CSVEANLAGLKNEQFF
TRBV19,TRBJ1-2,CASSPWAAESYGYTF
TRBV11-2,TRBJ2-5,CASSESLGTQYF
TRBV9,TRBJ2-6,CASSGTRDRDSGANVLTF
TRBV6-5,TRBJ1-2,CASSARQGDYGYTF
TRBV7-2,TRBJ1-1,CASSSGQQTGTEAFF
TRBV23-1,TRBJ1-5,CASSLQARGYQPQHF
TRBV7-3,TRBJ1-1,CASSQTGGRSFF
TRBV9,TRBJ2-7,CASSVDRTGFDEQYF
TRBV7-8,TRBJ1-1,CASRRTAGNLRPNTEAFF
TRBV19,TRBJ2-7,CASSPGTGASYEQYF
TRBV3-1/TRBV3-2,TRBJ1-4,CASRGTFRVTANEKLFF
TRBV3-1/TRBV3-2,TRBJ1-1,CASSLPGTGARTEAFF
TRBV6-1,TRBJ2-3,CASSEGRGRTDTQYF